The T cell receptor beta chain under discussion was sequenced for a study of cytomegalovirus exposure and HLA in healthy donors. Study conclusions and caveats: Sequencing probably produced one cluster of sequence variants that were highly shared. Near-uniform donor sequencing depth was presumed by presence/absence analyses. A previous analysis found most TCR beta V segments productive roughly 87% or roughly 30% of the time. In a later analysis, 16,951 TCR beta sequences were associated with HLA alleles at 0.05 false discovery rate.

This clone was seen a single time. What it binds is unknown. A multiplex PCR was run with 60 Vbeta primers and 13 Jbeta primers. Generated by immunoSEQ multiplex PCR, the TCRdb table keeps only in-frame clones and is missing some. The table shows some 160,000 clones, with roughly four fifths occurring only once. Germline-derived CDR1 and CDR2 are SGHRS and YFSETQ. This CDR3 comprises 16 residues. Trimming cost V 1 base and J 0 bases, with 10 bases left between them. The sample consisted of PBMCs. This TCR was recovered from a male donor in good health and CMV-seronegative. V usage is TRBV5-1 and J usage is TRBJ1-4; no clear D. The CDR3 DNA sequence: TGCGCCAGCAGCTTGCGCCCAGCGGCAACTAATGAAAAACTGTTTTTT. Its translation is CASSLRPAATNEKLFF.